This entry lists 5 T cell receptor beta chains sequenced from one sample in a study of T cells after somatic rescue of genetic block. TCRdb's copy holds only in-frame clones and misses some; the assay was immunoSEQ multiplex PCR. The sample yields around 10,000 clones, 70% to 75% seen once. The specimen was peripheral blood mononuclear cells (PBMCs). These receptors came from a boy aged 5-17 years.

The rearrangement uses TRBV9 and TRBJ2-7; a weak D match, TRBD2 (5 bases). Deletions cut 0 bases from V and 2 bases from J, with 15 bases between. Germline V gene data show CDR1 as SGDLS and CDR2 as YYNGEE. The CDR3 length is 16 residues. The CDR3 coding sequence is TGTGCCAGCAGCGTAGGGACTTACCCCAGAGCCTACGAGCAGTACTTC. Its translation: CASSVGTYPRAYEQYF.

This clone was seen a few times. CDR3 bases: TGCGCCAGCAGCGCAGCCGGGACGCTGGGAGATACGCAGTATTTT. It encodes CASSAAGTLGDTQYF. The J gene is TRBJ2-3, the V gene TRBV5-1; D may correspond to TRBD1 or TRBD2 (5 bases each). Trimming took 4 bases from V and 5 from J, leaving 17 bases between them. This CDR3 contains 15 residues. Germline V gene sequence: CDR1 SGHRS, CDR2 YFSETQ.

This chain uses TRBV10-2 with TRBJ2-7; TRBD1 or TRBD2 may be the D gene (7 bases each). Germline assignment: CDR1 WSHSY and CDR2 SAAADI. The V end lost 0 bases, the J end lost 2 bases, and 11 bases lay between the germline ends. There are 15 residues in the CDR3. CDR3 nucleotides: TGCGCCAGCAGTGAGTCGACAGGGAGGGCCTACGAGCAGTACTTC. Encoded protein: CASSESTGRAYEQYF.

This clone qualifies as medium-sized. Distinct nucleotide sequences in the sample also encode this CDR3. J is TRBJ1-5 and V is TRBV9; 8 bases agree with TRBD1. The CDR3 is made up of 15 amino acids. From germline, CDR1 is SGDLS and CDR2 YYNGEE. J gave up 5 bases and V 2 bases, and 6 bases lay outside the gene matches. CDR3 in DNA: TGTGCCAGCAGCGTGTTTCAGGGGGCTTATCAGCCCCAGCATTTT. It translates to CASSVFQGAYQPQHF.

This clone turned up a few times. The rearrangement uses TRBV19 and TRBJ2-1, with a weak D call TRBD2 (6 bases). The CDR3 extends over 14 amino acids. Germline CDR1 LNHDA, CDR2 SQIVND (reference sequence). Trimming took off 5 bases at V and 9 bases at J, with 17 bases between the two ends. The CDR3 is CASSPLGGGSEQFF. CDR3 bases: TGTGCCAGTAGTCCCCTAGGAGGAGGGTCTGAGCAGTTCTTC.